This T cell receptor beta chain was captured in a study of early T cells in non-severe SARS-CoV-2 infection. As part of library construction, unique molecular identifiers were attached to individual cDNA molecules. TCRdb analysed the 5' RACE reads with MiXCR anew, one entry per CDR3 protein. The data show over 50,000 distinct CDR3 sequences, 11% seen once. The CDR3 is 13 residues long. The germline gives CDR1 LGHNA, CDR2 YSLEER. V gave up 0 bases and J gave up 4 bases, with 6 bases separating them. This clonotype was seen many times. The receptor was isolated from an adult who was a healthcare worker with PCR-confirmed SARS-CoV-2 infection or an uninfected control (not recorded which). The J gene is TRBJ2-5, the V gene TRBV4-3; D is uncertain. Sequencing used whole blood. The chain's CDR3 is CASSQDWGETQYF. In nucleotides, the CDR3 is TGCGCCAGCAGCCAAGACTGGGGAGAGACCCAGTACTTC.